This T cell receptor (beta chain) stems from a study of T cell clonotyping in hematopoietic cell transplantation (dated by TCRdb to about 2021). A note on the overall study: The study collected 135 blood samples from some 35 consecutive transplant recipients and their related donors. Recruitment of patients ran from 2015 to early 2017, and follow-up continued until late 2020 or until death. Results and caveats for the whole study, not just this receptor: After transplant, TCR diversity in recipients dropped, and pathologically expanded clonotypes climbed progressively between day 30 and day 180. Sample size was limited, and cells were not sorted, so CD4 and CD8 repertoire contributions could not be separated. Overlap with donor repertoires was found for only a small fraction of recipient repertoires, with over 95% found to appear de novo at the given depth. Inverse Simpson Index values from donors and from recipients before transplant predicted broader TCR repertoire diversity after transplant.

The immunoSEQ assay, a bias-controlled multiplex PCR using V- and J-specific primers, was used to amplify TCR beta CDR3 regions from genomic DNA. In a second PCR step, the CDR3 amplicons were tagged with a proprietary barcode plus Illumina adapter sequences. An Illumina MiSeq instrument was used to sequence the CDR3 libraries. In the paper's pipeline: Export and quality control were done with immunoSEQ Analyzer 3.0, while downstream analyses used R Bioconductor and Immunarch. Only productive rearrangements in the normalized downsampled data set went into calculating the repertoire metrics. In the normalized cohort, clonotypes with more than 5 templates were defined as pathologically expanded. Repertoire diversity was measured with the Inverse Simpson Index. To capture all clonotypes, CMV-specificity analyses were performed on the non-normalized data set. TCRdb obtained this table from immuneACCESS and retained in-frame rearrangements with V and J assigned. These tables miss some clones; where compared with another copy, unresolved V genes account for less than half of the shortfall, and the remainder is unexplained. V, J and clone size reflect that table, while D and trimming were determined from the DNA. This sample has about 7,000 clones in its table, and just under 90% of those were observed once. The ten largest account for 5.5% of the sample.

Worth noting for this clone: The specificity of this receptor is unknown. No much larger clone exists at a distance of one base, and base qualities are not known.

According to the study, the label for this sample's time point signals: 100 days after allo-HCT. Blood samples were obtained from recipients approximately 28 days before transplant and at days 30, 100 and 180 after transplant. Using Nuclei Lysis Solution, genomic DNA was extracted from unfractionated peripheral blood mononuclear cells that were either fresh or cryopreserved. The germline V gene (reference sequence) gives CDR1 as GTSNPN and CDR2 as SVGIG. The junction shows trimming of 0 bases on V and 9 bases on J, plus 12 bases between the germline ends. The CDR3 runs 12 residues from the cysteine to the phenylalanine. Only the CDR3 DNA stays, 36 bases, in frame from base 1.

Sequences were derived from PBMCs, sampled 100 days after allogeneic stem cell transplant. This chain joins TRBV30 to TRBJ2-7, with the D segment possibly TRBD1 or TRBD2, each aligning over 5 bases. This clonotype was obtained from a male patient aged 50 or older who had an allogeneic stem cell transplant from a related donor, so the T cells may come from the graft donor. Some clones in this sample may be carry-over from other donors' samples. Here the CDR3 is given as CAWSVLAGRQYF. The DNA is TGTGCCTGGAGTGTTCTTGCAGGGAGGCAGTACTTC.